The source of this TCR beta chain is a study of blood T cells in healthy people across ages (dated by TCRdb to the mid-2010s). General notes on the study: In model experiments, template switching captured roughly one uniquely barcoded TCR beta cDNA molecule for every two T cells. The donors were divided into four age groups: young (average around 15 years), middle-aged (around 37), aged (about 56) and long-lived (roughly 82). The study measured age-related changes in TCR beta repertoire diversity using deep sequencing normalized with unique cDNA molecular identifiers. The study analyzed two additional independent replicas of 1 million unique cDNA reads from the same blood draw for two donors, one aged 18 to 30 and one aged 80 or older. To avoid experimental bias, donors of different ages were spread randomly across the sequencing lanes.

The donors were a few dozen Caucasian individuals from Russia, aged roughly 6 to 100 years, who were systemically healthy. Each donor gave roughly 9.5 milliliters of peripheral blood, collected into EDTA-treated Vacutainer tubes. Ficoll-Paque density-gradient centrifugation was used to isolate PBMCs, with at least 7 million obtained per sample. Total RNA, at least 5 micrograms per sample, was extracted from PBMCs with Trizol reagent. For every donor, flow cytometry on a PBMC aliquot measured the percentage of naive CD45RAhigh/CD27high T cells. Overall results and qualifications from the work: The percentage of naive T cells measured by flow cytometry correlated strongly with observed TCR beta diversity. The CMV infection status of donors was not known, potentially confounding age-related changes in expanded clonotypes. Because profiling used bulk unsorted PBMCs, naive and antigen-experienced compartments could not be compared conclusively. The long-lived group showed more naive CD4+ T cells, fewer expanded clones and increased TCR diversity than the aged group, suggesting age selection. Observed TCR beta diversity per million T cells fell roughly linearly with age, and a significant reduction was already apparent by age around 44. Estimates of total diversity based on one million sequenced T cells were considered lower bounds and underestimates.

The CDR3 spans 11 residues, from the cysteine through the phenylalanine. Here the CDR3 DNA is all that survives: 33 bases in frame from base 1. CDR1 and CDR2 are read off the germline V gene as KGHDR and SFDVKD. At the junction V is shortened by 6 bases and J by 4 bases, with 5 bases in between. The library was made by 5' RACE. Sequencing relied on an Illumina HiSeq 2500. A second PCR of 7 to 11 cycles was run with a J-beta primer mix and a sample-barcoded 5' primer. A template-switch 5' adaptor carrying 12 random nucleotides introduced a unique molecular identifier onto each TCR beta cDNA molecule. At least 2.5 million CDR3-containing paired-end reads were obtained from each sample. First-strand cDNA was synthesized from all RNA with the Mint cDNA synthesis kit, primed by a TRBC-specific oligonucleotide. All cDNA was treated with uracil-DNA glycosylase and then went through a first 18-cycle PCR with the universal primers M1SS and BC2_uni_R. On the study's bioinformatics: Each sample was normalized by randomly selecting 1 million high-quality reads, each carrying a distinct molecular identifier. Instead of being binned into consensus sequences, reads with shared molecular identifiers were discarded. CDR3 identification, clonotype clustering and error correction used MiTCR with a Q25 quality threshold and the strictest error-elimination algorithm. A nonparametric unseen species model with Euler transformation was used to estimate a lower bound on total TCR beta diversity. TCRdb cleaned the public reads at Q25 with fastp, built clones with MiXCR and kept in-frame beta chains. Duplicate CDR3 protein sequences are folded into a single record with the most common DNA and genes. The V and J calls, along with clone size, are taken from TCRdb and not from the paper's own processing. This sample holds about a million distinct CDR3 sequences; roughly 51% were observed only once. Around a fifth of the sample belongs to the ten largest clones.

As for this clonotype: No antigen is known for it. The input lacks base qualities; no much larger clone sits a single base away.

The sample was blood. Recombination joined TRBV24-1 with TRBJ1-1, with the D gene too uncertain to name. This TCR was recovered from a woman in her fifties or sixties in good health. The sequenced DNA: TGTGCCACCAGTTCGGGCACTGAAGCTTTCTTT. Its protein is CATSSGTEAFF.